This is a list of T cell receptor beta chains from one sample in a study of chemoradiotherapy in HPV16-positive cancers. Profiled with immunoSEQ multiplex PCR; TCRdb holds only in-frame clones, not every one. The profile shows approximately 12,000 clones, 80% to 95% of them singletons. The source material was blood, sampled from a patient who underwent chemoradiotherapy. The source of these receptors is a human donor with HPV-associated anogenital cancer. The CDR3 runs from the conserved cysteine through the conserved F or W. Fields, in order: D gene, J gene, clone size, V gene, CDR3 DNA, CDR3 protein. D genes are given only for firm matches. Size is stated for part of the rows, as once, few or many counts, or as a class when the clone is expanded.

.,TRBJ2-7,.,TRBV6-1,TGTGCCAGCGGGTACAAGGAGGTTGTGAGGTACGAGCAGTACTTC,CASGYKEVVRYEQYF
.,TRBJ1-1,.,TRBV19,TGTGCCAGTAGTGCTTCGGGAGGGGACACTGAAGCTTTCTTT,CASSASGGDTEAFF
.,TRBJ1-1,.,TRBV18,TGTGCCAGCTCACCAAACTCAGGGGAAGGGATGGCTTTCTTT,CASSPNSGEGMAFF
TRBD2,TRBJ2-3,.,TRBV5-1,TGCGCCAGCAGCCCAAGGGGCCAGCGGGGAGATACGCAGTATTTT,CASSPRGQRGDTQYF
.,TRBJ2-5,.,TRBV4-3,TGCGCCAGCAGCCAAGTCGTCCGGGAGACCCAGTACTTC,CASSQVVRETQYF
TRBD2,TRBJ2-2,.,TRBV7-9,TGTGCCAGCAGCTCCAGGACTAGCGGGGGGCACACCGGGGAGCTGTTTTTT,CASSSRTSGGHTGELFF
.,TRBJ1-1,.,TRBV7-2,TGTGCCAGCAGCTTAGCGTTCGGGAAGGCGGCTGAAGCTTTCTTT,CASSLAFGKAAEAFF
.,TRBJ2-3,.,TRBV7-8,TGTGCCAGCAGCTACTCGGGAACAGAACACACAGATACGCAGTATTTT,CASSYSGTEHTDTQYF
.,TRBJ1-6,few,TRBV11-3,TGTGCCAGCAGCTTCGGGCATACGAATTCACCCCTCCACTTT,CASSFGHTNSPLHF
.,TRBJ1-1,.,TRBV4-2,TGTGCCAGCAGCCAAGAAATTGGTCAGCAGAACACTGAAGCTTTCTTT,CASSQEIGQQNTEAFF
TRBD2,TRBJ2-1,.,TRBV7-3,TGTGCCAGCAGCTTTAAACTAGCGGGCTACAATGAGCAGTTCTTC,CASSFKLAGYNEQFF
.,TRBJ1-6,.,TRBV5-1,TGCGCCAGCAGCTTGGCAGGGCCCGAGAATAATTCACCCCTCCACTTT,CASSLAGPENNSPLHF
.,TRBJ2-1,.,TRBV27,TGTGCCAGCAGTTTATCGAGAAGGTCACTTAATGAGCAGTTCTTC,CASSLSRRSLNEQFF
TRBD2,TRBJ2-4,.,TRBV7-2,TGTGCCAGCAGCCCCAACACGGCGGGGGGTTTCATTCAGTACTTC,CASSPNTAGGFIQYF
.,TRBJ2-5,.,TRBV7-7,TGTGCTAGCAGCCTAGGACATTCTGGGGGAGAGACCCAGTACTTC,CASSLGHSGGETQYF
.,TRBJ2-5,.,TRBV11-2,TGTGCCAGCAGCTTAGGACAGGGAGGGGGGCAAGAGACCCAGTACTTC,CASSLGQGGGQETQYF
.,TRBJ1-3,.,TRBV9,TGTGCCAGCAGCCCACGATCTGGACGTCAATCTGGAAACACCATATATTTT,CASSPRSGRQSGNTIYF
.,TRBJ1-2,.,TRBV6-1,TGTGCCAGCAACAGACCCGGGACCTATGGCTACACCTTC,CASNRPGTYGYTF
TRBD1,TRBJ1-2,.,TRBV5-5,TGTGCCAGCAGCCTCTCCGTCCAGGGGGCCAATGGCTACACCTTC,CASSLSVQGANGYTF
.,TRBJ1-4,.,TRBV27,TGTGCCAGCAGCCCCCAAACAGGGTTAGGAGAAAAACTGTTTTTT,CASSPQTGLGEKLFF